The present T cell receptor (beta chain) was sequenced within a study of cytomegalovirus exposure and HLA in healthy donors. Study-wide points: Reportedly, cytomegalovirus status was diagnosed with high sensitivity and specificity. One later analysis, an examination of the 120 or so validation repertoires, found that first-cohort TCR clusters tended to co-occur in them.

The data were produced by immunoSEQ multiplex PCR, yet TCRdb's version contains in-frame clones alone and is incomplete. The sample lists over 150,000 clones; roughly 86% were seen once. Notes on this clone: Its antigen remains unknown.

The source material was PBMCs. The TCR originated in a man aged 18 to 30 in good health and CMV-seropositive.

CDR3 sequence: CASSSSGVGDEKLFF. For the CDR3, the DNA is TGTGCCAGCAGTTCGTCAGGGGTAGGTGATGAAAAACTGTTTTTT. The V and J genes are TRBV28 and TRBJ1-4; a weak D match, TRBD1 (6 bases). This CDR3 region has 15 residues. The V end was cut by 4 bases, the J end by 6 bases, with 15 bases between. Germline loops: CDR1 MDHEN, CDR2 SYDVKM.